Listed here are 28 T cell receptor beta chains from one sample, sequenced in a study of cytomegalovirus exposure and HLA in healthy donors. Vbeta (60) and Jbeta (13) primers were used in the PCR. TCRdb keeps only in-frame clones here, not all; method: immunoSEQ multiplex PCR. This sample yields about 160,000 clones, of which nearly 80% are seen a single time; around 0.97% belongs to the top ten. The sequencing input was PBMCs. The source is a woman in her 50s in good health and CMV-seropositive.

J is TRBJ1-6 and V is TRBV18; 7 bases map to TRBD1. Germline CDR1 KGHSH, CDR2 LQKENI. V trimming: 6 bases; J trimming: 7 bases; junction bases outside the gene matches: 6. The CDR3 length is 14 residues. DNA of the CDR3: TGTGCCAGCTCGGGGGGACAGTCAAATTCACCCCTCCACTTT. This translates into CASSGGQSNSPLHF.

This rearrangement joins TRBV5-4 to TRBJ2-5, with D uncertain. Trimming took 0 bases from V and 4 from J, leaving 16 bases between them. This CDR3 is built from 16 residues. Germline CDR1 and CDR2: SGHNT and YYREEE (reference sequence). The CDR3 reads CASSLAGTPRGETQYF. In nucleotides, the CDR3 is TGTGCCAGCAGCTTGGCCGGCACTCCGAGAGGAGAGACCCAGTACTTC.

The CDR3 loop reads CASSLGGWGTDTQYF. The CDR3 nucleotides read TGTGCCAGCAGCTTGGGAGGGTGGGGCACAGATACGCAGTATTTT. This chain connects TRBV5-6 to TRBJ2-3, with a possible D match to TRBD2 (5 bases). Trimming removed 0 bases from V and 1 base from J, with 9 bases in between. Germline lookup yields CDR1 SGHDT and CDR2 YYEEEE. The CDR3 has 15 residues.

This chain connects TRBV19 to TRBJ2-2; TRBD2 aligns across 9 bases. The CDR3 consists of 16 residues. Germline lookup yields CDR1 LNHDA and CDR2 SQIVND (reference sequence). Germline trimming cut 5 bases from V and 5 bases from J; bases unmatched to any gene: 9. CDR3 amino acids: CASSPQAAGGTGELFF. CDR3 DNA sequence: TGTGCCAGTAGTCCTCAGGCAGCGGGGGGAACCGGGGAGCTGTTTTTT.

The chain carries TRBV5-6 and TRBJ1-2; no firm D call. The CDR3 is made up of 13 amino acids. Between the trimmed V and J ends, which lost 3 bases and 2 bases, there was a span of 8 bases. Per germline, CDR1 SGHDT and CDR2 YYEEEE. The CDR3: CASSSTVNYGYTF. The CDR3 coding sequence is TGTGCCAGCAGCTCCACAGTGAACTATGGCTACACCTTC.

V is TRBV6-5 and J is TRBJ2-7; TRBD1 is a possible D gene (6 bases). Deletions cut 5 bases from V and 1 base from J, with 15 bases between. The CDR3 totals 15 residues. Germline CDR1 MNHEY, CDR2 SVGAGI. CDR3 amino acids: CASSLHGTPSYEQYF. The CDR3 DNA reads TGTGCCAGCAGTCTTCACGGGACACCTTCCTACGAGCAGTACTTC.

The chain employs TRBV29-1 and TRBJ1-2; D may be TRBD1 (5 bases). Trimming took 7 bases from V and 3 from J, leaving 9 bases between them. This CDR3 is built from 11 residues. Per the germline V gene, CDR1 is SQVTM and CDR2 is ANQGSEA. The CDR3 reads CSALQDYGYTF. CDR3 coding DNA: TGCAGCGCCCTACAGGACTATGGCTACACCTTC.

J is TRBJ2-2 and V is TRBV6-5; 11 nucleotides line up with TRBD2. The CDR3 runs 15 residues. Per the germline V gene, CDR1 is MNHEY and CDR2 is SVGAGI. With 6 bases clipped from V and 5 bases from J, the junction kept 5 bases outside the gene matches. CDR3 DNA sequence: TGTGCCAGCAGCGCCGGGACTAGCGGAACCGGGGAGCTGTTTTTT. Amino acids: CASSAGTSGTGELFF.

As concerns this clone: Mismatch with germline at one junction end may stem from a read error. The V gene is TRBV7-7, the J gene TRBJ1-5; D call uncertain. The germline V gene encodes CDR1 SSHAT and CDR2 FNYEAQ (reference sequence). This CDR3 spans 21 amino acids. DNA of the CDR3: TGTGCTAGCAGCTTAGGTTTCAGATTGGGTCGGGGTCGAGATAGCAATCAGCCCCAGCATTTT. It translates to CASSLGFRLGRGRDSNQPQHF.

V and J are TRBV4-1 and TRBJ1-1; a weak D match, TRBD1 (5 bases). CDR1 is MGHRA and CDR2 is YSYEKL in the germline V gene. The CDR3 has 15 residues. V lost 1 base to trimming and J lost 2 bases, with 11 bases between them. The CDR3 protein is CASSQGRQLNTEAFF. CDR3 nucleotides: TGCGCCAGCAGCCAAGGGAGACAGCTTAACACTGAAGCTTTCTTT.

A single count supports this clone. This CDR3 is CASLTPHQGDYGYTF. DNA of the CDR3: TGTGCCAGCCTTACCCCGCACCAGGGGGACTATGGCTACACCTTC. The J gene is TRBJ1-2, the V gene TRBV28; 7 nucleotides line up with TRBD1. This CDR3 has 15 residues. The ends lost 8 bases at V and 3 bases at J; junction bases unmatched: 12. CDR1 and CDR2 (germline): MDHEN, SYDVKM.

The chain combines TRBV19 with TRBJ2-3; D uncertain. This CDR3 region has 14 residues. The germline V gene has CDR1 LNHDA and CDR2 SQIVND (reference sequence). V lost 8 bases and J lost 3, with 15 bases in between. The CDR3 loop is CASRSQEWTDTQYF. DNA of the CDR3: TGTGCCAGTCGCTCGCAGGAATGGACAGATACGCAGTATTTT.

The rearrangement joins TRBV19 to TRBJ2-6; D possibly corresponds to TRBD1 (6 bases). Germline values: CDR1 LNHDA, CDR2 SQIVND (reference sequence). The germline V and J ends were trimmed by 6 bases and 2 bases, with 11 bases remaining between them. This CDR3 is 15 amino acids long. The CDR3 spells CASSVNRAGANVLTF. The CDR3 DNA reads TGTGCCAGTAGCGTGAACAGGGCTGGGGCCAACGTCCTGACTTTC.

This clone was counted a single time. The V and J genes are TRBV7-2 and TRBJ2-1; 12 bases line up with TRBD2. V dropped 3 bases and J dropped 3; count of bases not matched to a gene: 6. Germline V gives CDR1 SGHTA, CDR2 FQGNSA. There are 17 residues in the CDR3. DNA of the CDR3: TGTGCCAGCAGCTTGCTCGGACTAGCGGGGAGCTACAATGAGCAGTTCTTC. Translated: CASSLLGLAGSYNEQFF.

V usage is TRBV19 and J usage is TRBJ2-7; D is undetermined. Trimming pared 5 bases from V and 6 bases from J, leaving 14 bases between. This CDR3 spans 13 amino acids. The germline V gene has CDR1 LNHDA and CDR2 SQIVND (reference sequence). CDR3 nucleotides: TGTGCCAGTAGTCCACAAAAGTTGCTCGAGCAGTACTTC. It is translated as CASSPQKLLEQYF.

The J gene is TRBJ2-1, the V gene TRBV11-2; the D gene is possibly TRBD2 (5 bases). The V end lost 0 bases, the J end lost 6 bases, and 12 bases lay between the germline ends. CDR3 length equals 15 residues. The V gene's germline CDR1 is SGHAT and CDR2 FQNNGV. The CDR3 DNA is TGTGCCAGCAGCTTAGACCGGGGAAGGGCCAATGAGCAGTTCTTC. Protein product: CASSLDRGRANEQFF.

The chain uses TRBV25-1 and TRBJ1-1; 8 nucleotides agree with TRBD1. This CDR3 region has 13 residues. Losses at the gene ends were 6 bases for V and 1 base for J; bases not matched to a gene: 1. The germline gives CDR1 MGHDK, CDR2 SYGVNS. DNA of the CDR3: TGTGCCAGCAGGGACAGGGAGAACACTGAAGCTTTCTTT. Amino acids: CASRDRENTEAFF.

This clone showed up just once. The chain joins TRBV4-3 to TRBJ2-5; 9 nucleotides line up with TRBD2. Per the germline V gene, CDR1 is LGHNA and CDR2 is YSLEER. The J segment lost 3 bases and the V segment lost 1 base, leaving 6 bases of the junction unmatched. The CDR3 extends over 16 amino acids. The CDR3 coding sequence is TGCGCCAGCAGCCAAGGAATACAGCGGGGGGAAGAGACCCAGTACTTC. The encoded protein is CASSQGIQRGEETQYF.

This clone turned up a few times. The chain has TRBV19 and TRBJ1-2, with 7 positions matching TRBD1. V shed 3 bases, J shed 5 bases, and the junction held 3 bases outside the gene matches. Looked up from germline, CDR1 is LNHDA and CDR2 is SQIVND (reference sequence). The CDR3 is made up of 13 amino acids. The CDR3 region has the DNA TGTGCCAGTAGTATGGGACAGAAATATGGCTACACCTTC. Its translation: CASSMGQKYGYTF. Looking up the rest from reference TRBV19 and TRBJ1-2 gives the full variable domain: DGGITQSPKYLFRKEGQNVTLSCEQNLNHDAMYWYRQDPGQGLRLIYYSQIVNDFQKGDIAEGYSVSREKKESFPLTVTSAQKNPTAFYLCASSMGQKYGYTFGSGTRLTVV.

The V gene is TRBV2, the J gene TRBJ1-1, with TRBD1 matching 9 bases. Germline CDR1 reads SNHLY; CDR2 reads FYNNEI. The CDR3 is 14 residues long. V shed 6 bases, J shed 8 bases, and the junction held 10 bases outside the gene matches. The CDR3: CASRPGTGYGEAFF. Here the CDR3 DNA reads TGTGCCAGCAGACCCGGGACAGGGTACGGCGAAGCTTTCTTT.

This clone occurred once. For the CDR3, the DNA is TGTGCCAGCAGCGTAGCTACGTTGGACAGGGCTGGAAACACCATATATTTT. This gives the protein CASSVATLDRAGNTIYF. This chain connects TRBV9 to TRBJ1-3; 8 nucleotides match TRBD1. Germline lookup yields CDR1 SGDLS and CDR2 YYNGEE. This CDR3 comprises 17 residues. Trimming cost V 0 bases and J 2 bases; bases outside gene matches: 7.

The V gene is TRBV5-4, the J gene TRBJ2-7; the D gene is possibly TRBD1 (6 bases). CDR1 and CDR2 (germline): SGHNT, YYREEE (reference sequence). Trimming left V 2 bases short and J 3 bases short, with 9 bases between. The CDR3 has 13 amino acids. DNA for the CDR3: TGTGCCAGCAGCTTACAGGGCCTCTACGAGCAGTACTTC. Its translation is CASSLQGLYEQYF.

V and J are TRBV19 and TRBJ1-5, with D perhaps matching TRBD1 (5 bases). The CDR3 loop spans 14 amino acids. In germline, CDR1 is LNHDA, CDR2 SQIVND (reference sequence). V shed 4 bases and J shed 3 bases, with 10 bases lying between them. Here the CDR3 reads CASSKKGLNQPQHF. The CDR3 region has the DNA TGTGCCAGTAGTAAGAAGGGGCTCAATCAGCCCCAGCATTTT.

This sequence joins TRBV6-4 and TRBJ2-1; no firm D call. From germline, CDR1 is MRHNA and CDR2 SNTAGT. The V end lost 2 bases, the J end lost 6 bases, and 8 bases lay between the germline ends. The CDR3 loop spans 13 amino acids. CDR3 in amino acids: CASSDGPSNEQFF. The CDR3 nucleotides are TGTGCCAGCAGTGACGGTCCTAGCAATGAGCAGTTCTTC.

This chain connects TRBV7-2 to TRBJ2-1; 8 positions match TRBD2. Germline V gives CDR1 SGHTA, CDR2 FQGNSA. The length of the CDR3 is 15 residues. Trimming took 2 bases from V and 6 from J; bases not matched to a gene: 6. In nucleotides, the CDR3 is TGTGCCAGCAGCTTATCGGGGGGGCCCCTCAATGAGCAGTTCTTC. It codes for CASSLSGGPLNEQFF.

This clone was detected once. The J gene is TRBJ2-1, the V gene TRBV4-3; the match to TRBD2 covers 8 bases. Germline CDR1 and CDR2: LGHNA and YSLEER. The CDR3 extends over 18 amino acids. Trimming took 0 bases from V and 0 from J; bases not matched to a gene: 7. The CDR3 DNA follows: TGCGCCAGCAGCCAAGAATGGGGCGGGGGGAGCTCCTACAATGAGCAGTTCTTC. It specifies CASSQEWGGGSSYNEQFF.

This clone was recorded a few times. This chain links TRBV6-5 with TRBJ1-5; 9 bases are a match to TRBD1. Germline CDR1 reads MNHEY; CDR2 reads SVGAGI. The ends lost 5 bases at V and 7 bases at J; junction bases unmatched: 9. The CDR3 length is 15 residues. As DNA, the CDR3 is TGTGCCAGCAGTCTCGACAGGGGGAGAAGCCAGCCCCAGCATTTT. It translates to CASSLDRGRSQPQHF.

This chain joins TRBV30 and TRBJ1-5; the D is unclear. Trimming removed 1 base at V and 9 bases at J, with 10 bases between. CDR3 length: 12 amino acids. CDR1 GTSNPN and CDR2 SVGIG come from the germline V gene (reference sequence). The CDR3 DNA sequence: TGTGCCTGGAGTGAGCCTGAGGGGCCCCAGCATTTT. Its protein is CAWSEPEGPQHF.